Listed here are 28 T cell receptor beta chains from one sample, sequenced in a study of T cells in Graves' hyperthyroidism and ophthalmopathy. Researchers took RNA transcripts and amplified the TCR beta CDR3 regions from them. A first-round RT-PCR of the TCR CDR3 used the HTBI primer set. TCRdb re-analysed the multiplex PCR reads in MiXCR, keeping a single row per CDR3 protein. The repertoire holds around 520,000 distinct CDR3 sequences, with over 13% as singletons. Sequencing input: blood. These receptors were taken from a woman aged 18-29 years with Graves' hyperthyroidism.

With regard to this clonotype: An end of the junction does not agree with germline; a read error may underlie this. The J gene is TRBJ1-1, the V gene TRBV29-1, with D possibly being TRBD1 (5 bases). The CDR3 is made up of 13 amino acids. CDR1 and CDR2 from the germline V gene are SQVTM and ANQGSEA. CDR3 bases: TGCAGCGCCGAGGAGGGGAGGGTCACTCAAGCTTTCTTT. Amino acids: CSAEEGRVTQAFF.

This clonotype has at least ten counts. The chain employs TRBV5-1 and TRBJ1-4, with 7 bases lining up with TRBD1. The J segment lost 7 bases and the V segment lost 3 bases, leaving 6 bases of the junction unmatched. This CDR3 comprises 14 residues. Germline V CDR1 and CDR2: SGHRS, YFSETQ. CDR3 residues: CASSSGTEGEKLFF. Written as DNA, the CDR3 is TGCGCCAGCAGCTCCGGGACAGAGGGTGAAAAACTGTTTTTT.

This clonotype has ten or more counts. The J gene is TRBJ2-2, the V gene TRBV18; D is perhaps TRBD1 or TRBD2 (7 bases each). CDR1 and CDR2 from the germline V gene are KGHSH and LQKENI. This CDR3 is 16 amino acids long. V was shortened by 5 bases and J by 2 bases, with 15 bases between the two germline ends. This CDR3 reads CASSAGGLQNTGELFF. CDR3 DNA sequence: TGTGCCAGCTCAGCAGGGGGACTACAAAACACCGGGGAGCTGTTTTTT. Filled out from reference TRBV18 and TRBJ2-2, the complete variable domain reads NAGVMQNPRHLVRRRGQEARLRCSPMKGHSHVYWYRQLPEEGLKFMVYLQKENIIDESGMPKERFSAEFPKEGPSILRIQQVVRGDSAAYFCASSAGGLQNTGELFFGEGSRLTVL.

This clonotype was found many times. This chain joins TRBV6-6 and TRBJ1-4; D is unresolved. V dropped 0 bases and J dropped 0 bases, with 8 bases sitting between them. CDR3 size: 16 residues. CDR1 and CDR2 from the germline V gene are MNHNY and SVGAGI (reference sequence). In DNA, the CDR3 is TGTGCCAGCAGTTACTCCGACCGTGCAACTAATGAAAAACTGTTTTTT. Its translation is CASSYSDRATNEKLFF.

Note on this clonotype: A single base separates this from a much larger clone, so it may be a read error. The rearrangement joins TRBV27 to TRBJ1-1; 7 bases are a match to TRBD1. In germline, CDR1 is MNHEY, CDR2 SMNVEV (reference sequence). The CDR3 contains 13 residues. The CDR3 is CASSPGTAVEASF. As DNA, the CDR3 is TGTGCCAGCAGTCCCGGGACAGCAGTTGAAGCTTCCTTT.

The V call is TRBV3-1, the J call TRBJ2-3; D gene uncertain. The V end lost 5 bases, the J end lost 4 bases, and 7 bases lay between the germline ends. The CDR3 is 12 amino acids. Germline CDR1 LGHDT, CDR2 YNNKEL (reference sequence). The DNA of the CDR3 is TGTGCCAGCAGCTATAATCCAGATACGCAGTATTTT. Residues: CASSYNPDTQYF.

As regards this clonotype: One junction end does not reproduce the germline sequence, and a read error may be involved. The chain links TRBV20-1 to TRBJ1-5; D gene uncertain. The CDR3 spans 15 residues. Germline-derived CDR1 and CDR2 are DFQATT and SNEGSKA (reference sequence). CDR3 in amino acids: CGAKPGLGSNQPQHF. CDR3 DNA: TGCGGTGCAAAGCCCGGGTTGGGGAGCAATCAGCCCCAGCATTTT.

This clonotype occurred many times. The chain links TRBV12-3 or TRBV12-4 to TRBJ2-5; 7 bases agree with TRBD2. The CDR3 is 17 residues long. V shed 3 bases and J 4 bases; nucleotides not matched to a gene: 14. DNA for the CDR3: TGTGCCAGCAGTTTGGGGGGGGGGGGGATTTTAGGAGAGACCCAGTACTTC. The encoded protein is CASSLGGGGILGETQYF.

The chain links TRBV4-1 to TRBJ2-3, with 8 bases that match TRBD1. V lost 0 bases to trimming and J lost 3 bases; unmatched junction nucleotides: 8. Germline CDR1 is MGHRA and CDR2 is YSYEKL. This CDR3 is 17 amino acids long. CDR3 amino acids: CASSQDRRGRRTDTQYF. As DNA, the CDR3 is TGCGCCAGCAGCCAAGATCGCAGGGGGCGAAGGACAGATACGCAGTATTTT.

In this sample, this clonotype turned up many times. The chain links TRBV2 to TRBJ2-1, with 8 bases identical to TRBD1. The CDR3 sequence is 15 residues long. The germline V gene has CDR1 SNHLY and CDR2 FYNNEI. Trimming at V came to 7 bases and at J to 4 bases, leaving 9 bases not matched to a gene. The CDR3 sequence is CASTIQGGTYNEQFF. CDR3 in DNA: TGTGCCAGCACGATACAGGGGGGAACATACAATGAGCAGTTCTTC.

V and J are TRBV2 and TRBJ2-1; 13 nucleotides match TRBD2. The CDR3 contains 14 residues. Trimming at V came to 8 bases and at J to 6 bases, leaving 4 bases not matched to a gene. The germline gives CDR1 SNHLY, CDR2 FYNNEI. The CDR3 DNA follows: TGTGCCAGCTATGGACTAGCGGGAGCCAATGAGCAGTTCTTC. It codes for CASYGLAGANEQFF.

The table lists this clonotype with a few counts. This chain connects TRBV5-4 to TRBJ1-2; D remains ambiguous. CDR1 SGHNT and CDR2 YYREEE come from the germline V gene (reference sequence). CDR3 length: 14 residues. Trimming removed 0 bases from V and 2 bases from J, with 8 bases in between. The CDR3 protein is CASSLEQWNYGYTF. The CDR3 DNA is TGTGCCAGCAGCTTGGAGCAGTGGAACTATGGCTACACCTTC. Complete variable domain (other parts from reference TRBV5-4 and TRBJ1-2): ETGVTQSPTHLIKTRGQQVTLRCSSQSGHNTVSWYQQALGQGPQFIFQYYREEENGRGNFPPRFSGLQFPNYSSELNVNALELDDSALYLCASSLEQWNYGYTFGSGTRLTVV.

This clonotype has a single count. The CDR3 nucleotides read TGCAGTGCTACGACAGGGAGGCGCTTATTTCAGCCCCAGCATTTT. The encoded protein is CSATTGRRLFQPQHF. The chain carries TRBV20-1 and TRBJ1-5; 7 nucleotides agree with TRBD1. V dropped 4 bases and J dropped 6; count of bases not matched to a gene: 12. Germline CDR1 and CDR2: DFQATT and SNEGSKA (reference sequence). CDR3 length: 15 residues.

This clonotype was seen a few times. CDR3 amino acids: CSARLWITDTQYF. The DNA for the CDR3 is TGCAGTGCTAGGTTGTGGATCACAGATACGCAGTATTTT. This chain uses TRBV20-1 with TRBJ2-3; no clear D. With 3 bases removed from V and 2 bases from J, the gap between germline ends came to 9 bases. CDR1 is DFQATT and CDR2 is SNEGSKA in the germline V gene (reference sequence). The CDR3 is 13 residues long.

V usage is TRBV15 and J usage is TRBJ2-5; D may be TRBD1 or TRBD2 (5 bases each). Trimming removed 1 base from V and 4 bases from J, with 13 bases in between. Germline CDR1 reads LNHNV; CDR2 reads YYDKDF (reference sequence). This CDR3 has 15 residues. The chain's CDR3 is CATSRGGLSGETQYF. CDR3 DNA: TGTGCCACCAGCAGAGGGGGGTTGAGTGGAGAGACCCAGTACTTC.

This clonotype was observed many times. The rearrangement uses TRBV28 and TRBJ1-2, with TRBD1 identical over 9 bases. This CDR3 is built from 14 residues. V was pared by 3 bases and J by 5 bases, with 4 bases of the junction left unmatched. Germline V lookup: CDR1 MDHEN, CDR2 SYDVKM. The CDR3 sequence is CASSFDRGSYGYTF. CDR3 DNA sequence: TGTGCCAGCAGTTTCGACAGGGGGTCATATGGCTACACCTTC.

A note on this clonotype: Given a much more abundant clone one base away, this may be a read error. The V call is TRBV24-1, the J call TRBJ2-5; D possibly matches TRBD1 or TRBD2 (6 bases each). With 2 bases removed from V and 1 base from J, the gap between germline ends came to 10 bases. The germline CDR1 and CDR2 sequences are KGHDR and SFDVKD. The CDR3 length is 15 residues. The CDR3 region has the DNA TGTGCCACCAGTGATTGGGGGGCCGGCCAAGAGACCCAGTACTTC. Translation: CATSDWGAGQETQYF.

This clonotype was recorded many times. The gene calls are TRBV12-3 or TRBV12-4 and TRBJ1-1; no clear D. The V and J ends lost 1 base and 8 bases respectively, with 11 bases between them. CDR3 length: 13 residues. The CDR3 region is CASSLVSGQEAFF. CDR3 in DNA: TGTGCCAGCAGTTTAGTCTCGGGCCAGGAAGCTTTCTTT.

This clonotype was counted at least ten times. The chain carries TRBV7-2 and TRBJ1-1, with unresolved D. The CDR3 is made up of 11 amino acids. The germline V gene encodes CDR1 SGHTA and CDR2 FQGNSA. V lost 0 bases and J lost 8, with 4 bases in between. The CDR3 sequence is CASSLAWEAFF. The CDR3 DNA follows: TGTGCCAGCAGCTTAGCCTGGGAAGCTTTCTTT.

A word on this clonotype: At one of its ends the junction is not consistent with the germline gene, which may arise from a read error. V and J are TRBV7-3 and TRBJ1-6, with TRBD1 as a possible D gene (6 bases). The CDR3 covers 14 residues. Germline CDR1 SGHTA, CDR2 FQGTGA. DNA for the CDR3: TGTGCCAGCAGTTTAACAGGGTTTGATTCACCCCTCCACTTT. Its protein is CASSLTGFDSPLHF.

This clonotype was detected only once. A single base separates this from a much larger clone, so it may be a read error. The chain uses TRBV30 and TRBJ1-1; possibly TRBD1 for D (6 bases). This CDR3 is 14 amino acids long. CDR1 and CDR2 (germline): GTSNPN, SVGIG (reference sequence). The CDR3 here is CAWFRDRMNTKAFF. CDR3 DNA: TGTGCCTGGTTCAGAGACAGGATGAACACTAAAGCTTTCTTT. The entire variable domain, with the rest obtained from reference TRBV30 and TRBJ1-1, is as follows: SQTIHQWPATLVQPVGSPLSLECTVEGTSNPNLYWYRQAAGRGLQLLFYSVGIGQISSEVPQNLSASRPQDRQFILSSKKLLLSDSGFYLCAWFRDRMNTKAFFGQGTRLTVV.

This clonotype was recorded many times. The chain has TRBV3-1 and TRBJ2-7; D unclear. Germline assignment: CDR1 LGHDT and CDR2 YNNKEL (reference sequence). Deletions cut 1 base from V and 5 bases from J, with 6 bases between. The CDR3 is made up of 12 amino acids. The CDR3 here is CASSQGRDEQYF. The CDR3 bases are TGTGCCAGCAGCCAAGGTCGGGACGAGCAGTACTTC.

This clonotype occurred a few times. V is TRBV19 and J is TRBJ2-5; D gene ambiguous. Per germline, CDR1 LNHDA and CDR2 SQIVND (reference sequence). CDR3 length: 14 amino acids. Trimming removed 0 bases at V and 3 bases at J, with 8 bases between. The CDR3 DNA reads TGTGCCAGTAGTATAGAGGCAGCTGAAGAGACCCAGTACTTC. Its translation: CASSIEAAEETQYF. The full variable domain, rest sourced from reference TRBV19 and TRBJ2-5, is DGGITQSPKYLFRKEGQNVTLSCEQNLNHDAMYWYRQDPGQGLRLIYYSQIVNDFQKGDIAEGYSVSREKKESFPLTVTSAQKNPTAFYLCASSIEAAEETQYFGPGTRLLVL.

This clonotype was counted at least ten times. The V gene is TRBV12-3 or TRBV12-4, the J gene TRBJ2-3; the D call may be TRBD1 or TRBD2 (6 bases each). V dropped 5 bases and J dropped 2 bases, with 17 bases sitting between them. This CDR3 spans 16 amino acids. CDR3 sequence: CASSQLGGGLTDTQYF. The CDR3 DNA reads TGTGCCAGCAGTCAACTAGGAGGGGGGCTCACAGATACGCAGTATTTT.

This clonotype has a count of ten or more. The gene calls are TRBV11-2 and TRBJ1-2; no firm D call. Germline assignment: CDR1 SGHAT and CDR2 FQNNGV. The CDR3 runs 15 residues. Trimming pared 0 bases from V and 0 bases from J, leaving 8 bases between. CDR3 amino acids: CASSLERATNYGYTF. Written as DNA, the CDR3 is TGTGCCAGCAGCTTAGAGAGGGCTACTAACTATGGCTACACCTTC. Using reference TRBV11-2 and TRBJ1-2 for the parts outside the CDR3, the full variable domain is EAGVAQSPRYKIIEKRQSVAFWCNPISGHATLYWYQQILGQGPKLLIQFQNNGVVDDSQLPKDRFSAERLKGVDSTLKIQPAKLEDSAVYLCASSLERATNYGYTFGSGTRLTVV.

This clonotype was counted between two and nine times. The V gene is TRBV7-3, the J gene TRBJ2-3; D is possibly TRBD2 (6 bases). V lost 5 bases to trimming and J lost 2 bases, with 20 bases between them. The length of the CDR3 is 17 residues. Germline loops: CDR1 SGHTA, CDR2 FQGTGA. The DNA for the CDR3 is TGTGCCAGCAGCCCCCGAGGGACTTCCAAAACCACAGATACGCAGTATTTT. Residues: CASSPRGTSKTTDTQYF.

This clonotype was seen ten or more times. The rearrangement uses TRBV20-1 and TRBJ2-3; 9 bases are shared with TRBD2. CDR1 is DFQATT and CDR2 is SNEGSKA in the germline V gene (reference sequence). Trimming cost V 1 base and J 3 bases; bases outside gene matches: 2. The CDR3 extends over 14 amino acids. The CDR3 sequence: CSARVAGGTDTQYF. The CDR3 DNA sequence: TGCAGTGCTAGAGTTGCGGGAGGGACAGATACGCAGTATTTT.

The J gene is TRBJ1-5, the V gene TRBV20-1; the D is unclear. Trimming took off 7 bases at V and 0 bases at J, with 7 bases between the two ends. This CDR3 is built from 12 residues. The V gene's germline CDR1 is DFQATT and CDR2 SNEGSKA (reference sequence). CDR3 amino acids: CSVSDSNQPQHF. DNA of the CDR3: TGCAGTGTGTCAGATAGCAATCAGCCCCAGCATTTT.